The next 11 T cell receptor beta chains were all read from a single sample in a study of blood T cells in healthy people across ages. Through a sample-barcoded 5' primer and a J-beta primer mix, a second PCR was run for roughly 6 to 12 cycles. TCRdb ran MiXCR on the 5' RACE reads and lists one entry per CDR3 protein. This table holds fewer than 750,000 distinct CDR3 sequences, around half found once. Sequenced input: blood. These receptors were taken from a man older than 75 in good health.

The sample holds one count of this clonotype. This rearrangement joins TRBV7-6 to TRBJ2-7, with TRBD2 matching over 7 bases. The CDR3 has 18 residues. J gave up 0 bases and V 5 bases, and 16 bases lay outside the gene matches. Germline lookup yields CDR1 SGHVS and CDR2 FNYEAQ. The CDR3 nucleotides read TGTGCCAGCAGCCAAAATACGGGGGGACGGGTTGCCTCCTACGAGCAGTACTTC. This encodes CASSQNTGGRVASYEQYF. The complete variable domain, with remaining parts taken from reference TRBV7-6 and TRBJ2-7, reads GAGVSQSPRYKVTKRGQDVALRCDPISGHVSLYWYRQALGQGPEFLTYFNYEAQQDKSGLPNDRFSAERPEGSISTLTIQRTEQRDSAMYRCASSQNTGGRVASYEQYFGPGTRLTVT.

The J gene is TRBJ2-3, the V gene TRBV5-1; D is ambiguous. Germline CDR1 SGHRS, CDR2 YFSETQ. This CDR3 contains 14 residues. The V and J ends lost 4 bases and 4 bases respectively, with 13 bases between them. CDR3 region: CASSRPAMADTQYF. CDR3 nucleotide sequence: TGCGCCAGCAGCCGGCCAGCGATGGCAGATACGCAGTATTTT.

This clonotype has a handful of counts. This chain links TRBV10-3 with TRBJ2-7; 9 bases map to TRBD2. V trimming: 6 bases; J trimming: 2 bases; junction bases outside the gene matches: 5. The CDR3 sequence is 14 residues long. CDR1 is ENHRY and CDR2 is SYGVKD in the germline V gene. The CDR3 DNA follows: TGTGCCATCAGGGGGACTAGCCGCACCTACGAGCAGTACTTC. The encoded protein is CAIRGTSRTYEQYF.

The chain is built from TRBV20-1 and TRBJ1-2; no definite D call. V was pared by 2 bases and J by 0 bases, with 7 bases between. The CDR3 runs 13 residues. The germline gives CDR1 DFQATT, CDR2 SNEGSKA (reference sequence). In DNA, the CDR3 is TGCAGTGCTAGAAACACCGCTAACTATGGCTACACCTTC. It translates to CSARNTANYGYTF.

The gene calls are TRBV6-2 or TRBV6-3 and TRBJ2-7; the match to TRBD2 covers 8 bases. The CDR3 is 15 residues long. The germline V gene has CDR1 MNHEY and CDR2 SVGEGT. V was pared by 4 bases and J by 2 bases, with 7 bases of the junction left unmatched. CDR3 sequence reads: CASSSTSGITYEQYF. In nucleotides, the CDR3 is TGTGCCAGCAGTTCCACTAGCGGAATAACCTACGAGCAGTACTTC.

The chain links TRBV7-9 to TRBJ1-1; D call uncertain. Germline CDR1 and CDR2: SEHNR and FQNEAQ (reference sequence). Trimming took off 0 bases at V and 4 bases at J, with 12 bases between the two ends. The CDR3 is made up of 15 amino acids. In DNA, the CDR3 is TGTGCCAGCAGCTTAGCTCGGGTCCAGATCACTGAAGCTTTCTTT. This sequence encodes CASSLARVQITEAFF.

The genes are TRBV20-1 and TRBJ1-2, with D tentatively TRBD1 (6 bases). This CDR3 is built from 12 residues. Germline lookup yields CDR1 DFQATT and CDR2 SNEGSKA (reference sequence). The CDR3 reads CRRKGQNYGYTF. CDR3 DNA sequence: TGCAGGCGGAAAGGACAGAACTATGGCTACACCTTC.

This clonotype was counted between two and nine times. This rearrangement joins TRBV20-1 to TRBJ1-4; no clear D. V lost 2 bases and J lost 3, with 10 bases in between. Germline V gene sequence: CDR1 DFQATT, CDR2 SNEGSKA (reference sequence). The CDR3 has 14 residues. CDR3 nucleotides: TGCAGTGCTAGAATTTTGCGGGCTAATGAAAAACTGTTTTTT. Residues: CSARILRANEKLFF.

The rearrangement joins TRBV20-1 to TRBJ2-3; 13 bases line up with TRBD2. The CDR3 extends over 18 amino acids. Trimming took 3 bases from V and 3 from J; bases not matched to a gene: 12. Germline values: CDR1 DFQATT, CDR2 SNEGSKA (reference sequence). As DNA, the CDR3 is TGCAGTGCTAGCCAGGGACTAGCGGGATCCCCTTCGACAGATACGCAGTATTTT. Translation gives CSASQGLAGSPSTDTQYF.

CDR3 amino acids: CSARPDNEQFF. DNA for the CDR3: TGCAGTGCTAGGCCCGATAATGAGCAGTTCTTC. The chain joins TRBV20-1 to TRBJ2-1; no reliable D call. The CDR3 covers 11 residues. Germline CDR1 is DFQATT and CDR2 is SNEGSKA (reference sequence). Trimming left V 3 bases short and J 7 bases short, with 7 bases between.

CDR3 DNA sequence: TGTGCCAGCAAAACTGAAGGGAGAGGGACAGATACGCAGTATTTT. This sequence encodes CASKTEGRGTDTQYF. J is TRBJ2-3 and V is TRBV27; perhaps TRBD2 as D (5 bases). V lost 7 bases, J lost 3 bases, and 17 bases lay in between. This CDR3 contains 15 residues. Germline loops: CDR1 MNHEY, CDR2 SMNVEV (reference sequence).